Sequencing of this TCR beta chain was carried out in a study of T cell repertoires in cytomegalovirus infection. Looking at the study overall: Recently identified HLA-C-restricted CMV epitopes were among the peptides used.

General study points: The study identified carriers of CMV plus the relevant HLA from cumulative public TCR beta family frequency. Clonotype analysis showed dominance of the ex vivo response by HLA-C-restricted CMV-specific TCR beta clonotypes.

TCRdb passed the reads through MiXCR, listing each CDR3 protein once. Of around 540,000 distinct CDR3 sequences detected, more than 30% appear once; the ten largest clones hold 17%. A word on this clonotype: The target antigen is unknown.

The receptor was isolated from a human donor in good health (CMV status not recorded). Some clones in this sample may be carry-over from other donors' samples. This material consisted of cultured PBMCs, taken from culture after CMV antigen stimulation.

CDR3 region: CASSLVSGQGSYTF. CDR3 DNA: TGTGCCAGCAGCTTAGTGAGTGGACAGGGGAGCTACACCTTC. The gene calls are TRBV7-6 and TRBJ1-2; 9 nucleotides line up with TRBD1. The germline gives CDR1 SGHVS, CDR2 FNYEAQ. V trimming: 1 base; J trimming: 9 bases; junction bases outside the gene matches: 6. The CDR3 runs 14 residues.